The 20 T cell receptor beta chains listed next were all sequenced from one sample in a study of regulatory T cells in long-lasting Graves disease. Time point defined: newly diagnosed GD, antithyroid drugs for less than 3 months. RNA isolated from PBMCs was used to make the TCR library. The TCR beta library used iRepertoire HTBI primers with Arm-PCR amplification of CDR3. TCRdb called the multiplex PCR reads again in MiXCR, with one record for every CDR3 protein. The data hold 360,000 or so distinct CDR3 sequences, with around 15% observed a single time. These data are also associated with another study on T cells in Graves' hyperthyroidism and ophthalmopathy.

Here the sequenced sample was peripheral blood mononuclear cells (PBMCs), taken at new diagnosis, from a patient treated with antithyroid drugs. Every receptor here comes from a woman between 18 and 29 years old with Graves disease.

The V and J genes are TRBV20-1 and TRBJ2-1; TRBD2 might be the D (7 bases). V was cut by 1 base and J by 9 bases, with 19 bases left in between. The CDR3 length is 15 residues. The germline V gene has CDR1 DFQATT and CDR2 SNEGSKA (reference sequence). CDR3 nucleotide sequence: TGCAGTGCTAGAGGAAGCACAGGGAGGGTCAGTGAGCAGTTCTTC. Its protein is CSARGSTGRVSEQFF.

The CDR3 protein is CASSSPGGGYQPQHF. CDR3 sequence (DNA): TGTGCCAGTAGTAGCCCAGGAGGGGGCTATCAGCCCCAGCATTTT. This chain links TRBV19 with TRBJ1-5; the match to TRBD1 covers 7 bases. V gave up 4 bases and J gave up 5 bases; unmatched junction bases: 8. The CDR3 has 15 amino acids. Germline assignment: CDR1 LNHDA and CDR2 SQIVND (reference sequence).

Ten or more counts support this clonotype. The rearrangement uses TRBV7-2 and TRBJ1-2; 7 nucleotides agree with TRBD1. The CDR3 has 16 residues. The germline CDR1 and CDR2 sequences are SGHTA and FQGNSA. With V trimmed by 3 bases and J by 8 bases, 15 bases remained unmatched. The CDR3 reads CASSFYGGGGGRGYTF. The CDR3 coding sequence is TGTGCCAGCAGCTTCTATGGAGGGGGCGGGGGGAGAGGCTACACCTTC.

There are many counts of this clonotype. This chain joins TRBV7-9 and TRBJ1-4, with 7 positions matching TRBD1. The CDR3 contains 15 residues. CDR1 and CDR2 (germline): SEHNR, FQNEAQ (reference sequence). Trimming at V came to 5 bases and at J to 10 bases, leaving 13 bases not matched to a gene. The CDR3 coding sequence is TGTGCCAGCAGCCCGGCGGGGCAGGGGGTAGGAAAACTGTTTTTT. It translates to CASSPAGQGVGKLFF.

This clonotype came up a few times. The chain couples TRBV7-9 to TRBJ2-1; 14 bases agree with TRBD2. V shed 6 bases, J shed 6 bases, and the junction held 7 bases outside the gene matches. Germline V lookup: CDR1 SEHNR, CDR2 FQNEAQ (reference sequence). The CDR3 consists of 16 residues. The CDR3 nucleotides are TGTGCCAGCAGACCTACCGGGACTAGCGGGAGCAATGAGCAGTTCTTC. Protein product: CASRPTGTSGSNEQFF.

Ten or more counts support this clonotype. The chain links TRBV7-9 to TRBJ1-1; 9 nucleotides align to TRBD1. With V trimmed by 5 bases and J by 4 bases, 5 bases remained unmatched. CDR1 and CDR2 from the germline V gene are SEHNR and FQNEAQ (reference sequence). The length of the CDR3 is 14 residues. The CDR3 region is CASSPRDRVTEAFF. The CDR3 DNA sequence: TGTGCCAGCAGCCCTCGGGACAGGGTCACTGAAGCTTTCTTT.

This chain connects TRBV19 to TRBJ2-2; TRBD2 matches 7 bases. This CDR3 comprises 18 residues. Per germline, CDR1 LNHDA and CDR2 SQIVND (reference sequence). With V trimmed by 1 base and J by 4 bases, 12 bases remained unmatched. The CDR3 loop reads CASSIGGSSGGVTGELFF. The CDR3 region has the DNA TGTGCCAGTAGTATAGGAGGGTCTAGCGGAGGCGTCACCGGGGAGCTGTTTTTT.

This clonotype has a count of ten or more. The rearrangement joins TRBV5-1 to TRBJ2-3; TRBD1 agrees at 10 bases. J was trimmed by 2 bases and V by 4 bases; bases with no gene match: 7. The CDR3 contains 16 residues. From germline, CDR1 is SGHRS and CDR2 YFSETQ. The CDR3 spells CASSTRDRGFTDTQYF. In DNA, the CDR3 is TGCGCCAGCAGCACCCGGGACAGGGGTTTCACAGATACGCAGTATTTT.

This clonotype was counted ten times or more. The genes are TRBV29-1 and TRBJ2-3; no clear D. The V and J ends lost 2 bases and 5 bases respectively, with 8 bases between them. There are 12 residues in the CDR3. Germline V lookup: CDR1 SQVTM, CDR2 ANQGSEA. CDR3 nucleotides: TGCAGCGTTGAAAGAGGCCAAGATACGCAGTATTTT. This sequence encodes CSVERGQDTQYF.

This clonotype was found many times. V is TRBV29-1 and J is TRBJ2-7, with 10 bases matching TRBD2. CDR3 size: 14 residues. V gave up 4 bases and J gave up 5 bases; unmatched junction bases: 8. Looked up from germline, CDR1 is SQVTM and CDR2 is ANQGSEA. The CDR3: CSVVRLAGADEQYF. DNA of the CDR3: TGCAGCGTTGTGAGGCTAGCGGGAGCCGACGAGCAGTACTTC.

The V and J genes are TRBV20-1 and TRBJ2-7; a possible D gene is TRBD2 (5 bases). Germline V gives CDR1 DFQATT, CDR2 SNEGSKA (reference sequence). Trimming took off 3 bases at V and 2 bases at J, with 11 bases between the two ends. The length of the CDR3 is 13 residues. CDR3: CSARRATPYEQYF. In DNA, the CDR3 is TGCAGTGCTAGGCGGGCCACCCCCTACGAGCAGTACTTC.

At least ten counts were recorded for this clonotype. The chain couples TRBV28 to TRBJ1-1; D is perhaps TRBD1 (5 bases). Germline CDR1 and CDR2: MDHEN and SYDVKM. The CDR3 runs to 14 residues. V was pared by 6 bases and J by 5 bases, with 16 bases between. CDR3 region: CASRPQARRTEAFF. The CDR3 coding sequence is TGTGCCAGCAGACCACAGGCCCGGAGGACTGAAGCTTTCTTT.

This clonotype showed up many times. V gene TRBV20-1 combines with J gene TRBJ2-1; tentatively, D is TRBD1 or TRBD2 (5 bases each). Trimming pared 3 bases from V and 6 bases from J, leaving 18 bases between. The CDR3 is 15 amino acids. Germline loops: CDR1 DFQATT, CDR2 SNEGSKA (reference sequence). CDR3 loop: CSASIWLEDTNEQFF. The CDR3 DNA reads TGCAGTGCTAGCATATGGCTGGAGGACACCAATGAGCAGTTCTTC.

The sample holds one count of this clonotype. The V call is TRBV11-2, the J call TRBJ2-2, with D perhaps TRBD1 or TRBD2 (7 bases each). V was cut by 2 bases and J by 3 bases, with 10 bases left in between. From germline, CDR1 is SGHAT and CDR2 FQNNGV. The CDR3 covers 15 residues. The DNA of the CDR3 is TGTGCCAGCAGCTTATCAGGGGGGGACACCGGGGAGCTGTTTTTT. Translated, it gives CASSLSGGDTGELFF. The full variable domain, completed using reference TRBV11-2 and TRBJ2-2, is EAGVAQSPRYKIIEKRQSVAFWCNPISGHATLYWYQQILGQGPKLLIQFQNNGVVDDSQLPKDRFSAERLKGVDSTLKIQPAKLEDSAVYLCASSLSGGDTGELFFGEGSRLTVL.

As for this clonotype: One base separates it from a far larger clone, so it is likely a read error. The V gene is TRBV28, the J gene TRBJ2-2; tentative D call: TRBD1 (6 bases). The germline V gene encodes CDR1 MDHEN and CDR2 SYDVKM. CDR3 length: 15 residues. V gave up 6 bases and J gave up 2 bases, with 13 bases separating them. CDR3 sequence: CASRWGQANTGELFF. The CDR3 DNA is TGTGCCAGCAGGTGGGGACAAGCCAACACCGGGGAGCTGTTTTTT.

This clonotype was counted at least ten times. This chain joins TRBV18 and TRBJ2-3, with D possibly being TRBD2 (6 bases). The CDR3 is made up of 16 amino acids. V was cut by 0 bases and J by 0 bases, with 10 bases left in between. Germline V lookup: CDR1 KGHSH, CDR2 LQKENI. The CDR3 DNA reads TGTGCCAGCTCACCACCGGTGGGGACTAGCACAGATACGCAGTATTTT. Translating it yields CASSPPVGTSTDTQYF.

V and J are TRBV7-9 and TRBJ1-1; D gene ambiguous. V gave up 2 bases and J gave up 1 base, with 8 bases separating them. This CDR3 spans 14 amino acids. Germline V CDR1 and CDR2: SEHNR, FQNEAQ (reference sequence). In nucleotides, the CDR3 is TGTGCCAGCAGCTTACGGCCAGGGAACACTGAAGCTTTCTTT. Residues: CASSLRPGNTEAFF.

This chain connects TRBV28 to TRBJ1-5; tentatively, D is TRBD1 (5 bases). The CDR3 is made up of 12 amino acids. Per germline, CDR1 MDHEN and CDR2 SYDVKM. V was trimmed by 3 bases and J by 9 bases, leaving 9 bases between them. The CDR3 DNA reads as TGTGCCAGCAGTTTCAGGGATCGGCCCCAGCATTTT. Translation gives CASSFRDRPQHF.

Only a few counts were recorded for this clonotype. The chain uses TRBV6-1 and TRBJ2-1, with 9 bases fitting TRBD1. This CDR3 is 14 amino acids long. After removal of 6 bases from V and 9 bases from J, the junction contained 9 bases not matched to a gene. Per the germline V gene, CDR1 is MNHNS and CDR2 is SASEGT. CDR3 sequence: CASSPGTGMGEQFF. CDR3 bases: TGTGCCAGCAGCCCCGGGACAGGGATGGGTGAGCAGTTCTTC.

In this sample, this clonotype turned up many times. The chain combines TRBV7-2 with TRBJ2-7, with D possibly matching TRBD1 (6 bases). The V end was cut by 3 bases, the J end by 6 bases, with 12 bases between. This CDR3 contains 13 residues. The germline V gene encodes CDR1 SGHTA and CDR2 FQGNSA. The CDR3: CASSLGAGSEQYF. The CDR3 DNA reads TGTGCCAGCAGCTTGGGGGCAGGCTCCGAGCAGTACTTC.